Listed here are 7 T cell receptor beta chains from one sample, sequenced in a study of blood T cell repertoires in COVID-19. The protocol was immunoSEQ multiplex PCR, while the TCRdb copy is restricted to in-frame clones and leaves out a portion. The sample gives more than 60,000 clones, 82% of which show up once; roughly 15% is in the top ten. The sample comprised peripheral blood. These receptors all come from a woman of 80 years or more with acute or convalescent COVID-19.

CDR3 coding DNA: TGCAGCGTTGAGGCAGGGGCGGATACGCAGTATTTT. Protein sequence: CSVEAGADTQYF. The chain is built from TRBV29-1 and TRBJ2-3; D might be TRBD1 (6 bases). There are 12 residues in the CDR3. Germline V gene lookup returns CDR1 SQVTM and CDR2 ANQGSEA. V was cut by 3 bases and J by 6 bases, with 10 bases left in between.

The chain links TRBV6-5 to TRBJ1-1; D is unclear. The V end lost 5 bases, the J end lost 1 base, and 8 bases lay between the germline ends. This CDR3 is built from 13 residues. Germline CDR1 and CDR2: MNHEY and SVGAGI. In nucleotides, the CDR3 is TGTGCCAGCAGTCATGACTGGAACACTGAAGCTTTCTTT. Its translation: CASSHDWNTEAFF.

This clone was observed many times. The V and J genes are TRBV24-1 and TRBJ1-5, with 7 positions matching TRBD1. Germline CDR1 is KGHDR and CDR2 is SFDVKD. This CDR3 is 16 amino acids long. V was clipped by 3 bases and J by 3 bases; unmatched bases: 7. This CDR3 is CATSDPNRGDNQPQHF. CDR3 DNA sequence: TGTGCCACCAGTGATCCGAACAGGGGAGACAATCAGCCCCAGCATTTT.

This chain uses TRBV7-8 with TRBJ2-5, with a tentative D call TRBD2 (6 bases). This CDR3 contains 15 residues. Trimming stripped 4 bases from V and 2 bases from J, with 14 bases between. Per the germline V gene, CDR1 is SGHVS and CDR2 is FQNEAQ. CDR3 sequence reads: CASSSLTRRQETQYF. The CDR3 DNA reads as TGTGCCAGCAGCTCCCTGACTAGGAGGCAAGAGACCCAGTACTTC.

This chain connects TRBV5-1 to TRBJ2-3; possibly TRBD1 for D (5 bases). The CDR3 has 16 amino acids. Per germline, CDR1 SGHRS and CDR2 YFSETQ. Trimming shortened V by 0 bases and J by 6 bases, and 17 bases separated the two germline ends. The CDR3 sequence: CASSLADQAGADTQYF. The CDR3 DNA follows: TGCGCCAGCAGCTTGGCGGACCAGGCTGGGGCTGATACGCAGTATTTT.

The rearrangement joins TRBV10-3 to TRBJ1-1; the D gene is possibly TRBD1 (5 bases). The germline V and J ends were trimmed by 0 bases and 0 bases, with 20 bases remaining between them. Per the germline V gene, CDR1 is ENHRY and CDR2 is SYGVKD. The CDR3 spans 19 residues. The CDR3 sequence: CAISESWNWGRVMNTEAFF. CDR3 bases: TGTGCCATCAGTGAGTCTTGGAATTGGGGCAGGGTCATGAACACTGAAGCTTTCTTT.

The CDR3, as DNA: TGTGCCAGCAGTACAACAGGAGAAGCCAAAAACATTCAGTACTTC. Protein: CASSTTGEAKNIQYF. The genes are TRBV6-5 and TRBJ2-4, with D tentatively TRBD1 (5 bases). The V and J ends lost 5 bases and 0 bases respectively, with 11 bases between them. This CDR3 region has 15 residues. CDR1 and CDR2 (germline): MNHEY, SVGAGI.